The rows below give T cell receptor beta chains drawn from one sample of a study of T cell responses to AZD1222 COVID-19 vaccine. Only in-frame clones appear in the TCRdb table, and some are missing; sequencing was by immunoSEQ multiplex PCR. The table lists 150,000 to 200,000 clones, 90% to 95% of them singletons. The sample in question was peripheral blood, obtained on day 0 of AZD1222 vaccination. The receptor set was obtained from an adult in good health. CDR3s include the opening cysteine and the closing phenylalanine or tryptophan. The order of the fields is D gene, J gene, clone size, V gene, CDR3 DNA, CDR3 protein. A D gene is named only where the DNA matches it firmly. Only some rows state a clone size, as once, few, many or a class for expanded clones.

d_gene: -; j_gene: TRBJ1-1; abundance: -; v_gene: TRBV18; CDR3nt: TGTGCCAGCTCAGTGGACATGAACACTGAAGCTTTCTTT; CDR3aa: CASSVDMNTEAFF
d_gene: -; j_gene: TRBJ2-7; abundance: -; v_gene: TRBV6-1; CDR3nt: TGTGCCAGCAGTGAAGCGGGGCCGGGACACTCCTACGAGCAGTACTTC; CDR3aa: CASSEAGPGHSYEQYF
d_gene: -; j_gene: TRBJ2-1; abundance: -; v_gene: TRBV28; CDR3nt: TGTGCCAGCAGTTTCCAGGGGACTGAGCAGTTCTTC; CDR3aa: CASSFQGTEQFF
d_gene: -; j_gene: TRBJ2-2; abundance: -; v_gene: TRBV9; CDR3nt: TGTGCCAGCAGCGGAACCGGTTCACATACCGGGGAGCTGTTTTTT; CDR3aa: CASSGTGSHTGELFF
d_gene: TRBD1; j_gene: TRBJ2-1; abundance: -; v_gene: TRBV7-3; CDR3nt: TGTGCCAGCAGCTTAATAGAAGGGACAGGGGGCAATGAGCAGTTCTTC; CDR3aa: CASSLIEGTGGNEQFF
d_gene: TRBD1; j_gene: TRBJ1-1; abundance: once; v_gene: TRBV5-6; CDR3nt: TGTGCCAGCAGCACGGGACAGGTTGTCACTGAAGCTTTCTTT; CDR3aa: CASSTGQVVTEAFF
d_gene: -; j_gene: TRBJ2-1; abundance: -; v_gene: TRBV3-1/TRBV3-2; CDR3nt: TGTGCCAGCAGCCAAGATCAGGGGGGGAGCGGGAAGCAGTTCTTC; CDR3aa: CASSQDQGGSGKQFF
d_gene: -; j_gene: TRBJ2-3; abundance: -; v_gene: TRBV9; CDR3nt: TGTGCCAGCAGCGTAGACGGGAGAGTGCTAGATACGCAGTATTTT; CDR3aa: CASSVDGRVLDTQYF
d_gene: -; j_gene: TRBJ1-3; abundance: -; v_gene: TRBV4-2; CDR3nt: TGTGCCAGCAGCCAAGAAGGGCAGAGTAGAGACACCATATATTTT; CDR3aa: CASSQEGQSRDTIYF
d_gene: TRBD2; j_gene: TRBJ2-5; abundance: -; v_gene: TRBV5-4; CDR3nt: TGTGCCAGCAGCTTGGGTGTTAGCGGGAGTAATATGAAGGAGACCCAGTACTTC; CDR3aa: CASSLGVSGSNMKETQYF
d_gene: -; j_gene: TRBJ2-7; abundance: -; v_gene: TRBV30; CDR3nt: TGTGCCTGGAATAGACCCCGGACGTGGGTCAACGAGCAGTACTTC; CDR3aa: CAWNRPRTWVNEQYF
d_gene: TRBD1; j_gene: TRBJ2-2; abundance: -; v_gene: TRBV25-1; CDR3nt: TGTGCCAGCAGTTGGACAGGGAGCGGGGAGCTGTTTTTT; CDR3aa: CASSWTGSGELFF
d_gene: -; j_gene: TRBJ2-7; abundance: -; v_gene: TRBV7-6; CDR3nt: TGTGCCAGCAGCTTAGAACTCGCAGGGTGGGCCTACGAGCAGTACTTC; CDR3aa: CASSLELAGWAYEQYF
d_gene: -; j_gene: TRBJ2-7; abundance: -; v_gene: TRBV28; CDR3nt: TGTGCCAGCGGACCATACATCGCCTACGAGCAGTACTTC; CDR3aa: CASGPYIAYEQYF
d_gene: -; j_gene: TRBJ2-7; abundance: few; v_gene: TRBV5-1; CDR3nt: TGCGCCAGCAGCCCTGGTGGTCTAGAGCCCTACGAGCAGTACTTC; CDR3aa: CASSPGGLEPYEQYF
d_gene: -; j_gene: TRBJ2-7; abundance: -; v_gene: TRBV2; CDR3nt: TGTGCCAGCAGGGAAGGCTACGAGCAGTACTTC; CDR3aa: CASREGYEQYF
d_gene: -; j_gene: TRBJ2-5; abundance: -; v_gene: TRBV5-1; CDR3nt: TGCGCCAGCAGCTTGGAGGCCAACCAAGAGACCCAGTACTTC; CDR3aa: CASSLEANQETQYF
d_gene: TRBD2; j_gene: TRBJ2-7; abundance: -; v_gene: TRBV10-2; CDR3nt: TGCGCCAGCGGCGGGACTAGCGGCTCCGAGCAGTACTTC; CDR3aa: CASGGTSGSEQYF
d_gene: -; j_gene: TRBJ2-1; abundance: -; v_gene: TRBV3-1/TRBV3-2; CDR3nt: TGTGCCAGCAGCCAAGTAAGGCTAGGGCTGTACAATGAGCAGTTCTTC; CDR3aa: CASSQVRLGLYNEQFF
d_gene: -; j_gene: TRBJ1-5; abundance: -; v_gene: TRBV19; CDR3nt: TGTGCCAGTAGTATAGGCGGGCAGGGCGATCAGCCCCAGCATTTT; CDR3aa: CASSIGGQGDQPQHF
d_gene: -; j_gene: TRBJ1-1; abundance: -; v_gene: TRBV28; CDR3nt: TGTGCCAGCAGTAGACAGCCCGAGAACACTGAAGCTTTCTTT; CDR3aa: CASSRQPENTEAFF
d_gene: TRBD2; j_gene: TRBJ2-1; abundance: -; v_gene: TRBV12-5; CDR3nt: TGTGCTAGTGGTTTGTACGGACTAGGCAATGAGCAGTTCTTC; CDR3aa: CASGLYGLGNEQFF
d_gene: -; j_gene: TRBJ2-6; abundance: -; v_gene: TRBV5-6; CDR3nt: TGTGCCAGCAGCTCCCCAGGGGCTGGGGCCAACGTCCTGACTTTC; CDR3aa: CASSSPGAGANVLTF
d_gene: -; j_gene: TRBJ1-2; abundance: -; v_gene: TRBV28; CDR3nt: TGTGCCAGCAGTCTCACCGGCCCGTCTAGAAACTATGGCTACACCTTC; CDR3aa: CASSLTGPSRNYGYTF
d_gene: -; j_gene: TRBJ1-2; abundance: -; v_gene: TRBV19; CDR3nt: TGTGCCACCTCGGGGCGGGACGGCTACACCTTC; CDR3aa: CATSGRDGYTF
d_gene: TRBD2; j_gene: TRBJ2-1; abundance: -; v_gene: TRBV10-3; CDR3nt: TGTGCCATGGCGCCGGGACTAGCGGCTATAAGCTCCTACAATGAGCAGTTCTTC; CDR3aa: CAMAPGLAAISSYNEQFF
d_gene: -; j_gene: TRBJ2-2; abundance: -; v_gene: TRBV28; CDR3nt: TGTGCCAGCAGTCCGACCGGGGAGCTGTTTTTT; CDR3aa: CASSPTGELFF
d_gene: -; j_gene: TRBJ2-7; abundance: -; v_gene: TRBV6-5; CDR3nt: TGTGCCAGCAGTTCCGGCGGCAAGTCCTACGAGCAGTACTTC; CDR3aa: CASSSGGKSYEQYF
d_gene: -; j_gene: TRBJ2-4; abundance: -; v_gene: TRBV9; CDR3nt: TGTGCCAGCAGCGACGTACAGTCCAAGCGTCAGTACTTC; CDR3aa: CASSDVQSKRQYF
d_gene: -; j_gene: TRBJ2-2; abundance: -; v_gene: TRBV30; CDR3nt: TGTGCCTGGACGTCCAGGGTGGGGACCGGGGAGCTGTTTTTT; CDR3aa: CAWTSRVGTGELFF
d_gene: -; j_gene: TRBJ2-7; abundance: -; v_gene: TRBV29-1; CDR3nt: TGCAGCGTGGAAGATTCTGGTTACGAGCAGTACTTC; CDR3aa: CSVEDSGYEQYF
d_gene: -; j_gene: TRBJ1-3; abundance: -; v_gene: TRBV5-4; CDR3nt: TGTGCCAGCAGCTTAAGGAGCTCTGGAAACACCATATATTTT; CDR3aa: CASSLRSSGNTIYF
d_gene: TRBD1; j_gene: TRBJ1-2; abundance: -; v_gene: TRBV30; CDR3nt: TGTGCCTGGAGTGTAAACAGGACAGGGTACCGCTATGGCTACACCTTC; CDR3aa: CAWSVNRTGYRYGYTF
d_gene: TRBD1; j_gene: TRBJ1-1; abundance: -; v_gene: TRBV5-4; CDR3nt: TGTGCCAGCAGCTTCAGGGGGCCGCACACTGAAGCTTTCTTT; CDR3aa: CASSFRGPHTEAFF
d_gene: -; j_gene: TRBJ2-3; abundance: -; v_gene: TRBV28; CDR3nt: TGTGCCAGCAGACGTTTCAGACAAAGCACAGATACGCAGTATTTT; CDR3aa: CASRRFRQSTDTQYF
d_gene: -; j_gene: TRBJ2-6; abundance: -; v_gene: TRBV24-1; CDR3nt: TGTGCCACCAGTGATCCCGGACAGACTGGGGCCAACGTCCTGACTTTC; CDR3aa: CATSDPGQTGANVLTF
d_gene: -; j_gene: TRBJ2-7; abundance: -; v_gene: TRBV2; CDR3nt: TGTGCCAGCTCGAGGGCAACCAATAGCGAGCAGTACTTC; CDR3aa: CASSRATNSEQYF
d_gene: TRBD2; j_gene: TRBJ2-7; abundance: -; v_gene: TRBV11-1; CDR3nt: TGTGCCAGCAGCCCTACCACTAGCGGGAGGTACTACGAGCAGTACTTC; CDR3aa: CASSPTTSGRYYEQYF
d_gene: TRBD2; j_gene: TRBJ2-6; abundance: -; v_gene: TRBV28; CDR3nt: TGTGCCAGCAGCGGGTGGGGGGTGCAGGGACTAAGCTCTGGGGCCAACGTCCTGACTTTC; CDR3aa: CASSGWGVQGLSSGANVLTF